This T cell receptor beta chain was recorded in a study of blood T cell repertoires in COVID-19. Only a few counts were recorded for this clone. The CDR3 has 14 residues. Sequencing used immunoSEQ multiplex PCR; TCRdb keeps in-frame clones, though not all of them. The sample has 220,000 or so clones; around 83% are singletons. The chain is built from TRBV21-1 and TRBJ2-7; TRBD1, the table's D call, was not compared with the DNA. TRBV21-1 is noted as a pseudogene. Sequencing was carried out using PBMCs or T cells enriched from blood (not recorded which). The sequence was obtained from a middle-aged woman with acute COVID-19. The CDR3 region is CASIELPAGYEQYF. The CDR3, as DNA: TGTGCCAGCATCGAACTTCCAGCAGGCTACGAGCAGTACTTC.